The present TCR beta chain was sequenced within a study of human T cells and chemical hapten exposure. Via MiXCR, TCRdb re-called the RACE reads, giving one row per CDR3 protein. This sample carries tens of thousands of distinct CDR3 sequences, around an eighth of them seen once, and the ten largest clones take 4.5% to 7%. Documented time point: pre-sensitization, week 0. As to treatment: therapeutic diphenylcyclopropenone sensitization with weekly scalp DPC. This clonotype was detected only a few times. No antigen is known for it. This CDR3 has 13 residues. The germline CDR1 and CDR2 sequences are SGHTA and FQGTGA. Trimming cost V 2 bases and J 1 base, with 5 bases left between them. Findings of the study overall: Donors were affected by alopecia, so their immune reaction might vary from that of healthy individuals.

The V and J genes are TRBV7-3 and TRBJ1-1; D remains ambiguous. The input for sequencing was whole blood, taken in connection with sensitization to the hapten diphenylcyclopropenone (DPC). The sequence came from a woman aged 25 to 39 with alopecia areata. Some clones in this sample may be carry-over from other donors' samples. DNA of the CDR3: TGTGCCAGCAGCTTATCCAAGAACACTGAAGCTTTCTTT. It yields the protein CASSLSKNTEAFF.